The source of this T cell receptor (beta chain) is a study of shared clonotypes between healthy human individuals. Study as a whole: A donor's plate count was three for CD4 naive and three for CD4 memory; CD8 naive had two and CD8 memory one. Study results and caveats: Apart from blood, nothing was sampled; tissue repertoires likely differ. Among a handful of donors, roughly 5% of naive CD4 clonotypes were found in common.

Germline V lookup: CDR1 SEHNR, CDR2 FQNEAQ (reference sequence). This CDR3 region has 13 residues. V lost 2 bases and J lost 3, with 7 bases in between. As regards this clone: Its cognate antigen is unknown.

Deep-level settings were used for running the assay. Assay: immunoSEQ multiplex PCR; the TCRdb copy retains only in-frame clones and omits some. The data contain 180,000 or so clones, roughly 93% of them singletons. This receptor was identified in a woman aged 25 to 39 in good health. This sequence joins TRBV7-9 and TRBJ1-1, with a tentative D call TRBD1 (6 bases). Sequencing was done on a sample of naive CD4+ T cells sorted from blood. Specified subset: CD45RA+ positively selected. CDR3 DNA sequence: TGTGCCAGCAGCTTACAGGGGTACACTGAAGCTTTCTTT. Its protein is CASSLQGYTEAFF.